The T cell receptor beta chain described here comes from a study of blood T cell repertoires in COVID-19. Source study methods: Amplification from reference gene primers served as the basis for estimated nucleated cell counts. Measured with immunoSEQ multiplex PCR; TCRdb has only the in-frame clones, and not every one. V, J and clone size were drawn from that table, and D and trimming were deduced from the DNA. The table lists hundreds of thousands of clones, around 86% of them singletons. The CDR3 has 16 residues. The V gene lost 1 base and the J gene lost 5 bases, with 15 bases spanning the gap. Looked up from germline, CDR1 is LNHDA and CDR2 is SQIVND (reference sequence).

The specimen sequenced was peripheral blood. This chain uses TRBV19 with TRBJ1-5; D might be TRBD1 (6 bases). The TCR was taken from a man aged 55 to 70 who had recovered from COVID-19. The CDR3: CASSIGGGPAHQPQHF. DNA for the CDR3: TGTGCCAGTAGTATAGGTGGGGGCCCGGCCCATCAGCCCCAGCATTTT.